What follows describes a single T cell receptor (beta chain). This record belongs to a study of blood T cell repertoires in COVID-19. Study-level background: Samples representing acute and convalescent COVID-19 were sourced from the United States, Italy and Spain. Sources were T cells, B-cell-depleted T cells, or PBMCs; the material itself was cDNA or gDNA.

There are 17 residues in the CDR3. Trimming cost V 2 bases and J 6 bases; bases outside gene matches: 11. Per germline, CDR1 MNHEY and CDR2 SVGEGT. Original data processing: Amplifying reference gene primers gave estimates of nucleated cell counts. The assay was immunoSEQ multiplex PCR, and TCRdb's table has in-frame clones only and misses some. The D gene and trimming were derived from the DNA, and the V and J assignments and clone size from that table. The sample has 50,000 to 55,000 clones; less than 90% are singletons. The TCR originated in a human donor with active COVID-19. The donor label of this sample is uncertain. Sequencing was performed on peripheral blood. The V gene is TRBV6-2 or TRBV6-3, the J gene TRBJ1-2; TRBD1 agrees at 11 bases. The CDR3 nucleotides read TGTGCCAGCAGTTACATCGGGGACAGGGGGAAGCGGAATGGCTACACCTTC. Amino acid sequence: CASSYIGDRGKRNGYTF.